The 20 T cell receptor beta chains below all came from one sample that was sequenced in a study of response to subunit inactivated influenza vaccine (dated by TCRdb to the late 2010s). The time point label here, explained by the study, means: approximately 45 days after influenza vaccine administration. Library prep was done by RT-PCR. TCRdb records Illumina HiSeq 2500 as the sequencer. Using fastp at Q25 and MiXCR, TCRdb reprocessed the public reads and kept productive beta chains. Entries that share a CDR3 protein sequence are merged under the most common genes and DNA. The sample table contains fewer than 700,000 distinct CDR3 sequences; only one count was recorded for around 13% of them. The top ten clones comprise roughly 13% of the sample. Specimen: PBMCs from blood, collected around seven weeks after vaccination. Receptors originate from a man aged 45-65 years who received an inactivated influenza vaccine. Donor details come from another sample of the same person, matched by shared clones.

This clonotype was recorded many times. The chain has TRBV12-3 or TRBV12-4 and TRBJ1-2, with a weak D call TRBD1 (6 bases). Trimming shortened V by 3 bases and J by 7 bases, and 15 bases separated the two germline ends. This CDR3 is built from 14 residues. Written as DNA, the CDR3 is TGTGCCAGCAGTTTTCGGGGACAAGGCGGTGGCTACACCTTC. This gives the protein CASSFRGQGGGYTF.

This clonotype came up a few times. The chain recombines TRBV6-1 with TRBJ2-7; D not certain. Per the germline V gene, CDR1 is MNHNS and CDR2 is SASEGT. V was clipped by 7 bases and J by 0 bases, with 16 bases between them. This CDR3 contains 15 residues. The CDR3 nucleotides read TGTGCCAGCACCCTCTTGAGTCCCAGCTCCTACGAGCAGTACTTC. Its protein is CASTLLSPSSYEQYF.

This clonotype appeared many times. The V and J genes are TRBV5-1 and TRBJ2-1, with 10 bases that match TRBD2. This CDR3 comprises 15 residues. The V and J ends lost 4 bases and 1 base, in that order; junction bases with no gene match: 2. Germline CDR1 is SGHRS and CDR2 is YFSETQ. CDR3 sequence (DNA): TGCGCCAGCAGCGTTAGCGGGGGGTCCTACAATGAGCAGTTCTTC. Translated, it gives CASSVSGGSYNEQFF.

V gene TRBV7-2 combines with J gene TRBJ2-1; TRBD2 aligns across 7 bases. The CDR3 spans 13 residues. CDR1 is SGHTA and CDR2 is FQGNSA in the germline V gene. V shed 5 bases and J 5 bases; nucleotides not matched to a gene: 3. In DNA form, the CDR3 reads TGTGCCAGCAGCCCCGGGACTAACAATGAGCAGTTCTTC. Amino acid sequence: CASSPGTNNEQFF. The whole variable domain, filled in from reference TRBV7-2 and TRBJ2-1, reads GAGVSQSPSNKVTEKGKDVELRCDPISGHTALYWYRQSLGQGLEFLIYFQGNSAPDKSGLPSDRFSAERTGGSVSTLTIQRTQQEDSAVYLCASSPGTNNEQFFGPGTRLTVL.

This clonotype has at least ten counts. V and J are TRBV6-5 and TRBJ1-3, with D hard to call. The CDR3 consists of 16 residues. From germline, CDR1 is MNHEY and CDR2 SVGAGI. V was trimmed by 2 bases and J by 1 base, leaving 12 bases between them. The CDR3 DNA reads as TGTGCCAGCAGTTACGCTCCGGGCATATCTGGAAACACCATATATTTT. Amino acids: CASSYAPGISGNTIYF.

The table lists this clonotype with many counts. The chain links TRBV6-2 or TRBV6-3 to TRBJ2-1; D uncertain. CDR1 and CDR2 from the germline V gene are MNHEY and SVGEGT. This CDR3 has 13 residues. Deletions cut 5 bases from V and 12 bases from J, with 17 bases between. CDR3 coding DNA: TGTGCCAGCAGTCCCACGGCTGGACGTGGGCAGTTCTTC. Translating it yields CASSPTAGRGQFF.

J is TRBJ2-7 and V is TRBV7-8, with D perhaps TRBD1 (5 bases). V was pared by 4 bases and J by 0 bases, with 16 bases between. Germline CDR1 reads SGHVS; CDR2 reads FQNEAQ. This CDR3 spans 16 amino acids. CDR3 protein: CASSYDGHSFSYEQYF. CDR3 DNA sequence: TGTGCCAGCAGCTACGACGGACACTCGTTCTCCTACGAGCAGTACTTC.

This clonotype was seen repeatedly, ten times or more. For the CDR3, the DNA is TGTGCCAGCAGCTTACTGGGCAGGGGATACAATGAGCAGTTCTTC. This translates into CASSLLGRGYNEQFF. This chain connects TRBV7-6 to TRBJ2-1; D might be TRBD1 (6 bases). This CDR3 comprises 15 residues. The germline V gene encodes CDR1 SGHVS and CDR2 FNYEAQ. Trimming pared 2 bases from V and 4 bases from J, leaving 12 bases between. Variable domain in full (rest from reference TRBV7-6 and TRBJ2-1): GAGVSQSPRYKVTKRGQDVALRCDPISGHVSLYWYRQALGQGPEFLTYFNYEAQQDKSGLPNDRFSAERPEGSISTLTIQRTEQRDSAMYRCASSLLGRGYNEQFFGPGTRLTVL.

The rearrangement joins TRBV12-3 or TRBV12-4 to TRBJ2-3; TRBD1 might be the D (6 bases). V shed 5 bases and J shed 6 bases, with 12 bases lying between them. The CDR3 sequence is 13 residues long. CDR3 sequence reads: CASSETGFDTQYF. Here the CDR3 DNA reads TGTGCCAGCAGTGAAACAGGGTTTGATACGCAGTATTTT.

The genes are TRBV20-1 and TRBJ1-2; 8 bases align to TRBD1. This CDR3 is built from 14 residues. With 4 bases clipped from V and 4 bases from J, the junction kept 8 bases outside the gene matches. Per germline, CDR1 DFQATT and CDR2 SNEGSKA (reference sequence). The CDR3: CSAKRQGSPYGYTF. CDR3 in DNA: TGCAGTGCTAAACGACAGGGGAGTCCCTATGGCTACACCTTC.

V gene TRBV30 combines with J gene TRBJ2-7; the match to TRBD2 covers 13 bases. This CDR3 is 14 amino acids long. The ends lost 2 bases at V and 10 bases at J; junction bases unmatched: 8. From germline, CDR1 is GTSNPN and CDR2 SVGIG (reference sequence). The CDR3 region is CAWSFTSGRASQYF. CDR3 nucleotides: TGTGCCTGGAGTTTCACTAGCGGGAGGGCCTCTCAGTACTTC.

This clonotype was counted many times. CDR3 in amino acids: CASSEEAGTFPDTQYF. In nucleotides, the CDR3 is TGCGCCAGCAGCGAAGAAGCGGGAACCTTCCCAGATACGCAGTATTTT. The chain joins TRBV5-1 to TRBJ2-3; 7 positions match TRBD2. J lost 4 bases, V lost 4 bases, and 12 bases had no gene match. There are 16 residues in the CDR3. Germline CDR1 SGHRS, CDR2 YFSETQ.

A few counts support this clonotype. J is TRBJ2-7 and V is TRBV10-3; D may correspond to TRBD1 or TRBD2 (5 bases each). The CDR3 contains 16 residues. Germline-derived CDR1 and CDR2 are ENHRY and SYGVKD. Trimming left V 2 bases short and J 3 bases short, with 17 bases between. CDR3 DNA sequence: TGTGCCATCAGTGAGAACTTCGGGACGTTATACTACGAGCAGTACTTC. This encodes CAISENFGTLYYEQYF.

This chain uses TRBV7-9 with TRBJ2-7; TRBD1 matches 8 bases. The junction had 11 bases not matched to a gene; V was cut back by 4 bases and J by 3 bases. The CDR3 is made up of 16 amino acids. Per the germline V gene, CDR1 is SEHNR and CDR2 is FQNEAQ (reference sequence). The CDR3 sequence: CASSSITSQGGYEQYF. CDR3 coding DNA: TGTGCCAGCAGCTCCATAACGTCACAGGGGGGCTACGAGCAGTACTTC.

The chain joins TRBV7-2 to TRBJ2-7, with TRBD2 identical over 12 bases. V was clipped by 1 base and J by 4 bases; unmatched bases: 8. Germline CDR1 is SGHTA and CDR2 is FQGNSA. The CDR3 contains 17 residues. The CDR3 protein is CASSLGRASGGAYEQYF. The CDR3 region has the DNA TGTGCCAGCAGCTTAGGTCGGGCTAGCGGGGGGGCTTACGAGCAGTACTTC.

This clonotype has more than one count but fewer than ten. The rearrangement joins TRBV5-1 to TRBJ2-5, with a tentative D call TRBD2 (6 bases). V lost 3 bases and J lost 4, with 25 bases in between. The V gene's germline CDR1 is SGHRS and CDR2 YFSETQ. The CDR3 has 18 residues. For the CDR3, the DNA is TGCGCCAGCAGCTGGGCCCCCACTCGGGACTCGCAAGGAGAGACCCAGTACTTC. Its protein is CASSWAPTRDSQGETQYF.

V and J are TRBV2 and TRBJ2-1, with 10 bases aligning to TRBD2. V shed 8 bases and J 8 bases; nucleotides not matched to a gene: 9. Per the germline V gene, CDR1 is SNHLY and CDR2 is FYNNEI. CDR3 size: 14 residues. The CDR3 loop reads CASCGSGGAYEQFF. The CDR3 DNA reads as TGTGCCAGCTGTGGAAGCGGGGGGGCTTATGAGCAGTTCTTC.

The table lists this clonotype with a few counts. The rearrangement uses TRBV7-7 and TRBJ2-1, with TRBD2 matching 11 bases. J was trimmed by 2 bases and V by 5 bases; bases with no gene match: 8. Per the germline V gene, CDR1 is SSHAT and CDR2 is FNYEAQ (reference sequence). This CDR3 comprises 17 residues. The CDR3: CASSAFMTSGAYNEQFF. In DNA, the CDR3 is TGTGCCAGCAGCGCATTCATGACTAGCGGGGCCTACAATGAGCAGTTCTTC. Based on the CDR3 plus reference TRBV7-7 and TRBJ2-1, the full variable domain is GAGVSQSPRYKVTKRGQDVTLRCDPISSHATLYWYQQALGQGPEFLTYFNYEAQPDKSGLPSDRFSAERPEGSISTLTIQRTEQRDSAMYRCASSAFMTSGAYNEQFFGPGTRLTVL.

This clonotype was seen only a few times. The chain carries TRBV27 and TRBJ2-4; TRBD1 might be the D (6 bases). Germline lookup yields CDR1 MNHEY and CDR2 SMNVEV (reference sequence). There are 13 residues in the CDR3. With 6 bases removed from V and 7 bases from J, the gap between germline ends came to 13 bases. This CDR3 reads CASRLTQGNIQYF. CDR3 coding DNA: TGTGCCAGCAGACTAACTCAGGGGAACATTCAGTACTTC.

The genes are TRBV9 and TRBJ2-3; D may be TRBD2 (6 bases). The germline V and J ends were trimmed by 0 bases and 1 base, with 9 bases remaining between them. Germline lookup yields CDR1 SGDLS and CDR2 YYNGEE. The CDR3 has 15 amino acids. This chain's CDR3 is CASSVEASGTDTQYF. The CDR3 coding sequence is TGTGCCAGCAGCGTAGAAGCTAGCGGCACAGATACGCAGTATTTT.